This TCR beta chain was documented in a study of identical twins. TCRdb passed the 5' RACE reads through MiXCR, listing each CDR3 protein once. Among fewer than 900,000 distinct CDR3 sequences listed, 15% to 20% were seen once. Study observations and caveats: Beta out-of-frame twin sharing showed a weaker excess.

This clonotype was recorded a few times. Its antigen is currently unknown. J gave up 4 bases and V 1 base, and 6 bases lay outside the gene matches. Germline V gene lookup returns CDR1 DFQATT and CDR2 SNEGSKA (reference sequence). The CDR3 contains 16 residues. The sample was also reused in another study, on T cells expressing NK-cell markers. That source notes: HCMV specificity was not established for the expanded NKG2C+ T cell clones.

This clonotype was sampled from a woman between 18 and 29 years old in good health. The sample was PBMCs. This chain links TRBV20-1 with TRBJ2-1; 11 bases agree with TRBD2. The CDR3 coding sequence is TGCAGTGCTAGAGTCGCCGGGACTAGCGGTTACAATGAGCAGTTCTTC. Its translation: CSARVAGTSGYNEQFF.